This T cell receptor (beta chain) was recovered during a study of monozygotic twins with inflammatory bowel disease. Findings and caveats of the study: Among twins, concordant and discordant pairs did not differ in repertoire similarity, possibly from limited power.

Unfractionated whole blood yielded total RNA, and T cells were not sorted. Germline CDR1 and CDR2: SGHTA and FQGNSA. This CDR3 contains 14 residues. Details on this clonotype: Its antigen is as yet unknown.

TCRdb re-called the 5' RACE reads and gives one entry per CDR3 protein, without DNA. The table lists 400,000 or so distinct CDR3 sequences, with about 2.3% in the top ten. The J gene is TRBJ2-1, the V gene TRBV7-2. The receptor's source is a human donor with ulcerative colitis or Crohn's disease, or a healthy co-twin of an affected twin (not recorded which). The sample comprised blood. CDR3 in amino acids: CASSLVRSRYEQFF.